This note documents a single TCR beta chain sequence. The target antigen is unknown. This entry comes from a study of vaccination effects on CD4 cells after COVID-19. The protocol was immunoSEQ multiplex PCR, while the TCRdb copy is restricted to in-frame clones and leaves out a portion. The sample lists 47,000 or so clones; about 70% were seen once. The germline V gene encodes CDR1 MNHEY and CDR2 SVGAGI. The CDR3 loop spans 15 amino acids. V was pared by 6 bases and J by 6 bases, with 6 bases of the junction left unmatched. Findings of the study overall: Clones induced by infection and by vaccine showed marked clonal contraction late after vaccination.

Subsequent to a culture period of approximately 11 days, CD4+ T cells were isolated. Participants each got two BNT162b2 or mRNA-1273 vaccine doses. On day 3 and again on day 7, half the medium was replaced with IL-2 medium. The chain carries TRBV6-5 and TRBJ1-6, with 9 bases that match TRBD1. This clonotype was obtained from a human donor who received a COVID-19 vaccine. The material sequenced was CD4+ T cells from PBMCs cultured without peptide, taken after COVID-19 vaccination. CDR3 nucleotide sequence: TGTGCCAGCAGCGCGGACAGGGGCGGTAATTCACCCCTCCACTTT. Translating it yields CASSADRGGNSPLHF.